Shown below are 26 T cell receptor beta chains from a single sample sequenced in a study of blood T cell repertoires in COVID-19. Profiled with immunoSEQ multiplex PCR; TCRdb holds only in-frame clones, not every one. There are 19,000 or so clones in the sample; roughly four fifths occur only once, and roughly 5.5% lies in the top ten. The source material was peripheral blood. All receptors derive from a human donor in a cohort sampled during active COVID-19.

The CDR3 nucleotides are TGTGCCAGCAGTCCCGGGAGTCAGGCTGGGGCCAACGTCCTGACTTTC. Its protein product is CASSPGSQAGANVLTF. The chain recombines TRBV28 with TRBJ2-6; tentative D call: TRBD2 (6 bases). V shed 5 bases and J shed 2 bases, with 13 bases lying between them. The CDR3 runs to 16 residues. CDR1 and CDR2 (germline): MDHEN, SYDVKM.

This clone appeared a few times. The rearrangement uses TRBV13 and TRBJ2-5; 7 positions agree with TRBD2. The V segment lost 2 bases and the J segment 5 bases; nucleotides outside the gene matches: 5. Germline V gene lookup returns CDR1 PRHDT and CDR2 FYEKMQ (reference sequence). The CDR3 runs to 14 residues. CDR3 bases: TGTGCCAGCAGCTTACGGCGGGAGAGGGAGACCCAGTACTTC. This translates into CASSLRRERETQYF.

In its sample, this clone was seen once. The chain links TRBV28 to TRBJ2-7; D is ambiguous. This CDR3 comprises 16 residues. Trimming took off 2 bases at V and 0 bases at J, with 14 bases between the two ends. Looked up from germline, CDR1 is MDHEN and CDR2 is SYDVKM. The CDR3 sequence: CASSLNLVRSSYEQYF. As DNA, the CDR3 is TGTGCCAGCAGTTTAAATTTGGTGAGGAGCTCCTACGAGCAGTACTTC.

The rearrangement uses TRBV6-6 and TRBJ2-7; TRBD1 might be the D (6 bases). V lost 8 bases and J 3 bases, leaving 17 bases between the germline ends. There are 14 residues in the CDR3. Germline values: CDR1 MNHNY, CDR2 SVGAGI (reference sequence). The CDR3 region has the DNA TGTGCCAGCGGGCAAACCGGGACATACTACGAGCAGTACTTC. Encoded protein: CASGQTGTYYEQYF.

This clone showed up just once. The chain couples TRBV20-1 to TRBJ1-1, with a weak D call TRBD1 (6 bases). The V end lost 3 bases, the J end lost 3 bases, and 8 bases lay between the germline ends. Germline V gene sequence: CDR1 DFQATT, CDR2 SNEGSKA (reference sequence). The CDR3 totals 12 residues. The CDR3 protein is CSASYRDTEAFF. The CDR3 nucleotides read TGCAGTGCTAGTTACAGGGACACTGAAGCTTTCTTT.

The V and J genes are TRBV6-5 and TRBJ2-2, with 7 bases lining up with TRBD2. Per germline, CDR1 MNHEY and CDR2 SVGAGI. The trim removed 9 bases at V and 0 bases at J, leaving 4 bases unmatched. The CDR3 runs 14 residues. The DNA for the CDR3 is TGTGCCAGTACCCTAGCGGCGAACACCGGGGAGCTGTTTTTT. Encoded protein: CASTLAANTGELFF.

V and J are TRBV6-5 and TRBJ2-7, with TRBD2 as a possible D gene (5 bases). In germline, CDR1 is MNHEY, CDR2 SVGAGI. V was clipped by 6 bases and J by 0 bases, with 15 bases between them. The CDR3 spans 15 residues. The chain's CDR3 is CASSETPGISYEQYF. Written as DNA, the CDR3 is TGTGCCAGCAGCGAGACACCGGGGATCTCCTACGAGCAGTACTTC.

This clone was picked up one time. This chain links TRBV6-6 with TRBJ2-1; 7 nucleotides line up with TRBD2. V was clipped by 3 bases and J by 4 bases; unmatched bases: 3. This CDR3 is built from 14 residues. Germline CDR1 and CDR2: MNHNY and SVGAGI (reference sequence). CDR3 in DNA: TGTGCCAGCAGTTATAAGCGGGATTACAATGAGCAGTTCTTC. Protein: CASSYKRDYNEQFF.

This chain connects TRBV6-1 to TRBJ2-6, with D possibly matching TRBD2 (6 bases). V was clipped by 3 bases and J by 0 bases, with 6 bases between them. Germline CDR1 MNHNS, CDR2 SASEGT. This CDR3 has 15 residues. The CDR3 protein is CASSERGSGANVLTF. The CDR3, as DNA: TGTGCCAGCAGTGAGCGGGGCTCTGGGGCCAACGTCCTGACTTTC.

V usage is TRBV6-5 and J usage is TRBJ2-7; 10 positions match TRBD1. The germline V gene encodes CDR1 MNHEY and CDR2 SVGAGI. V trimming: 10 bases; J trimming: 6 bases; junction bases outside the gene matches: 12. The CDR3 runs to 14 residues. The DNA for the CDR3 is TGTGCCACCGAAGACCGGGACAGGGGAGGCGAGCAGTACTTC. Amino acids: CATEDRDRGGEQYF.

The chain carries TRBV5-1 and TRBJ2-2; D call uncertain. The CDR3 contains 13 residues. V was shortened by 0 bases and J by 6 bases, with 6 bases between the two germline ends. In germline, CDR1 is SGHRS, CDR2 YFSETQ. The CDR3 region is CASSLDSPGELFF. In DNA form, the CDR3 reads TGCGCCAGCAGCTTGGACAGTCCCGGGGAGCTGTTTTTT.

In its sample, this clone was seen a few times. The rearrangement uses TRBV3-1 (or the pseudogene TRBV3-2) and TRBJ1-2, with a tentative D call TRBD1 (5 bases). Germline CDR1 LGHDT, CDR2 YNNKEL (reference sequence). Deletions cut 8 bases from V and 4 bases from J, with 17 bases between. The CDR3 is 14 residues long. This chain's CDR3 is CASSRVGGVYGYTF. As DNA, the CDR3 is TGTGCCAGCTCCCGAGTTGGAGGGGTCTATGGCTACACCTTC.

This chain links TRBV6-5 with TRBJ2-5, with 7 bases lining up with TRBD1. The germline gives CDR1 MNHEY, CDR2 SVGAGI. The CDR3 is 13 residues long. J was trimmed by 7 bases and V by 6 bases; bases with no gene match: 8. CDR3 residues: CASSGTEEGTQYF. The CDR3 coding sequence is TGTGCCAGCAGCGGGACAGAAGAGGGGACCCAGTACTTC.

The chain employs TRBV5-5 and TRBJ2-7; 10 bases are a match to TRBD1. This CDR3 has 14 residues. Germline loops: CDR1 SGHKS, CDR2 YYEKEE (reference sequence). Trimming at V came to 4 bases and at J to 6 bases, leaving 7 bases not matched to a gene. This chain's CDR3 is CASSRGQGPSEQYF. CDR3 nucleotide sequence: TGTGCCAGCAGCCGGGGACAGGGGCCCTCCGAGCAGTACTTC.

CDR3 sequence reads: CASSLNTQGYTF. DNA of the CDR3: TGCGCCAGCAGCTTGAACACGCAGGGCTACACCTTC. The chain joins TRBV5-1 to TRBJ1-2; no clear D. The CDR3 is 12 amino acids. The V gene lost 1 base and the J gene lost 8 bases, with 9 bases spanning the gap. Germline-derived CDR1 and CDR2 are SGHRS and YFSETQ.

The chain joins TRBV6-5 to TRBJ2-5; 9 bases align to TRBD2. Germline CDR1 reads MNHEY; CDR2 reads SVGAGI. After removal of 3 bases from V and 5 bases from J, the junction contained 10 bases not matched to a gene. This CDR3 is built from 16 residues. In DNA, the CDR3 is TGTGCCAGCAGTTATCAGGCCGGCGGGAGGGGGGAGACCCAGTACTTC. Protein: CASSYQAGGRGETQYF.

V gene TRBV6-4 combines with J gene TRBJ2-5, with 10 bases identical to TRBD2. Germline V gene sequence: CDR1 MRHNA, CDR2 SNTAGT. J was trimmed by 5 bases and V by 6 bases; bases with no gene match: 9. This CDR3 is 15 amino acids long. The CDR3 DNA sequence: TGTGCCAGCAGCCGGCTAGCGGGAGAGGGTGAGACCCAGTACTTC. Translated: CASSRLAGEGETQYF.

The chain has TRBV2 and TRBJ1-1; 9 bases align to TRBD1. This CDR3 contains 17 residues. V gave up 3 bases and J gave up 0 bases; unmatched junction bases: 8. The V gene's germline CDR1 is SNHLY and CDR2 FYNNEI. The CDR3, as DNA: TGTGCCAGCAGTGAGAGGCGACAGGGGGGGTTGAACACTGAAGCTTTCTTT. Translation gives CASSERRQGGLNTEAFF.

V and J are TRBV6-1 and TRBJ2-1; no definite D call. Germline loops: CDR1 MNHNS, CDR2 SASEGT. The V gene lost 1 base and the J gene lost 6 bases, with 19 bases spanning the gap. The CDR3 extends over 17 amino acids. The CDR3 coding sequence is TGTGCCAGCAGTGAAGTAAGTTTTGGCCGAGGTATCAATGAGCAGTTCTTC. Translated: CASSEVSFGRGINEQFF.

This CDR3 is CASSPRIGGYTF. The DNA for the CDR3 is TGTGCCAGCAGTCCACGGATCGGGGGCTACACCTTC. The chain is built from TRBV12-3 or TRBV12-4 and TRBJ1-2; D unclear. This CDR3 comprises 12 residues. V lost 5 bases and J 8 bases, leaving 12 bases between the germline ends.

This chain links TRBV6-1 with TRBJ2-7; possible D gene TRBD2, 6 bases. V lost 1 base to trimming and J lost 2 bases, with 15 bases between them. Germline V gene lookup returns CDR1 MNHNS and CDR2 SASEGT. This CDR3 has 16 amino acids. The CDR3 loop reads CASSEEGRGNPYEQYF. CDR3 coding DNA: TGTGCCAGCAGTGAAGAGGGCCGGGGGAACCCCTACGAGCAGTACTTC.

V and J are TRBV6-5 and TRBJ1-4; 9 nucleotides agree with TRBD1. Germline-derived CDR1 and CDR2 are MNHEY and SVGAGI. The CDR3 spans 15 residues. Trimming cost V 6 bases and J 7 bases; bases outside gene matches: 9. CDR3: CASRVDRGRGEKLFF. CDR3 in DNA: TGTGCCAGCAGGGTGGACAGGGGTCGGGGTGAAAAACTGTTTTTT.

The sample holds a few counts of this clone. The J gene is TRBJ1-5, the V gene TRBV19, with a tentative D call TRBD1 (6 bases). The CDR3 extends over 16 amino acids. Trimming removed 4 bases at V and 3 bases at J, with 16 bases between. Germline CDR1 reads LNHDA; CDR2 reads SQIVND (reference sequence). CDR3 nucleotides: TGTGCCAGTAGTAAGGTTTATGGACAGATCAATCAGCCCCAGCATTTT. Translating it yields CASSKVYGQINQPQHF.

This clone was observed once. The gene calls are TRBV7-9 and TRBJ2-7, with TRBD1 as a possible D gene (6 bases). The ends were cut back, 1 base at V and 2 bases at J, with 12 bases in the middle. Germline CDR1 reads SEHNR; CDR2 reads FQNEAQ (reference sequence). CDR3 length equals 15 residues. In DNA form, the CDR3 reads TGTGCCAGCAGCTTAGTAACAGGGCCTACCTACGAGCAGTACTTC. Translating it yields CASSLVTGPTYEQYF.

The chain carries TRBV15 and TRBJ2-3; tentatively, D is TRBD1 (6 bases). Trimming removed 3 bases at V and 3 bases at J, with 22 bases between. The CDR3 length is 18 residues. Germline assignment: CDR1 LNHNV and CDR2 YYDKDF (reference sequence). CDR3 bases: TGTGCCACCAGCAGTGAGGGGTGGGTCAGGGGTAGAACAGATACGCAGTATTTT. Amino acids: CATSSEGWVRGRTDTQYF.

V and J are TRBV18 and TRBJ2-7, with a possible D match to TRBD2 (6 bases). V was cut by 3 bases and J by 3 bases, with 18 bases left in between. Germline CDR1 reads KGHSH; CDR2 reads LQKENI. This CDR3 is 16 amino acids long. CDR3: CASSPVGSGSFYEQYF. The DNA of the CDR3 is TGTGCCAGCTCACCGGTAGGAAGCGGGTCGTTCTACGAGCAGTACTTC.